This TCR beta chain was profiled in a study of control samples from healthy donors and cancer patients (dated by TCRdb to 2020 to 2021). Library creation used the immunoSEQ multiplex PCR assay. As stored in TCRdb, this immuneACCESS dataset retains in-frame rearrangements with V and J assigned. A fraction of the clones does not appear; measured against another copy, unresolved V genes explain less than half of the discrepancy, and the remainder lacks a known reason. The sample table lists around 130,000 clones, approximately 91% of them with a count of one. The ten largest clones add up to 3% to 3.5% of the sample. As for this clone: The antigen it binds to is not known. No clone much larger than this one lies a single base away; base qualities are absent.

The germline V gene sets CDR1 to MDHEN and CDR2 to SYDVKM. The CDR3, from cysteine to phenylalanine, totals 14 residues. Just CDR3 DNA is preserved here, 42 bases in frame from base 1. Relative to germline, V is 1 base shorter and J is 4 bases shorter, with 10 bases between their ends. The TCR sequence derives from a man between 45 and 60 years old in good health. What was sequenced was blood. Recombination connected TRBV28 to TRBJ1-2, with the identity of the D gene unclear. CDR3 region: CASSLYSTGYGYTF. The nucleotide sequence is given as TGTGCCAGCAGTTTATACAGTACGGGCTATGGCTACACCTTC.